Below are 20 T cell receptor beta chains sequenced from a single sample in a study of vaccination effects on CD4 cells after COVID-19. Their antigens are not known. Sequencing followed a ViraFEST assay step that expanded antigen-specific CD4+ T cells with viral peptide pools. Following a roughly 11-day culture, CD4+ T cells were purified. Confirmation by PCR established that the person had SARS-CoV-2 infection between March and December 2020. Data came from immunoSEQ multiplex PCR; TCRdb stores just in-frame clones and leaves some out. Of 45,000 to 70,000 clones in the sample, 65% to 80% were seen once. The specimen comprised CD4+ T cells from PBMCs cultured with HIV peptides, sampled before COVID-19 vaccination. Stated subset: HIV-1 Nef peptide pool negative control/reference culture. The source is a human donor who had a prior SARS-CoV-2 infection.

This chain joins TRBV11-3 and TRBJ2-1, with 8 bases matching TRBD2. V lost 1 base, J lost 2 bases, and 10 bases stayed unmatched. This CDR3 comprises 18 residues. From germline, CDR1 is SGHNT and CDR2 YENEEA. CDR3 protein: CASSLGHFGGRTYNEQFF. In nucleotides, the CDR3 is TGTGCCAGCAGCTTAGGTCACTTCGGCGGGAGGACCTACAATGAGCAGTTCTTC.

V gene TRBV9 combines with J gene TRBJ2-7; TRBD1 might be the D (6 bases). V was trimmed by 0 bases and J by 4 bases, leaving 14 bases between them. CDR1 SGDLS and CDR2 YYNGEE come from the germline V gene. This CDR3 has 15 residues. The CDR3 nucleotides are TGTGCCAGCAGCGTAGACCCCACGGACAGTTACGAGCAGTACTTC. This translates into CASSVDPTDSYEQYF.

The chain recombines TRBV6-2 or TRBV6-3 with TRBJ2-6; tentatively, D is TRBD1 (6 bases). Germline V gives CDR1 MNHEY, CDR2 SVGEGT. V was shortened by 6 bases and J by 2 bases, with 11 bases between the two germline ends. CDR3 size: 15 residues. CDR3 amino acids: CASSQRGTGANVLTF. DNA for the CDR3: TGTGCCAGCAGCCAGAGGGGGACTGGGGCCAACGTCCTGACTTTC.

The table lists this clone with a count of one. V is TRBV6-1 and J is TRBJ1-6; D remains unclear. The CDR3 is 16 amino acids. Germline lookup yields CDR1 MNHNS and CDR2 SASEGT. V was trimmed by 2 bases and J by 0 bases, leaving 8 bases between them. In DNA, the CDR3 is TGTGCCAGCAGTGAATTGGGGAGCTCCTATAATTCACCCCTCCACTTT. This sequence encodes CASSELGSSYNSPLHF.

The rearrangement uses TRBV12-5 and TRBJ2-1, with TRBD2 as a possible D gene (6 bases). The CDR3 covers 15 residues. The ends were cut back, 5 bases at V and 2 bases at J, with 13 bases in the middle. The germline V gene encodes CDR1 LGHNT and CDR2 FRNRAP. CDR3: CASGLNSGAYNEQFF. CDR3 bases: TGTGCTAGTGGTCTCAACTCGGGAGCCTACAATGAGCAGTTCTTC.

The CDR3 DNA reads TGTGCCAGCAGTTGGGGGAAAGCAACTGAAGCTTTCTTT. This translates into CASSWGKATEAFF. The J gene is TRBJ1-1, the V gene TRBV6-5; TRBD1 might be the D (5 bases). Germline V gene sequence: CDR1 MNHEY, CDR2 SVGAGI. V shed 4 bases and J shed 5 bases, with 11 bases lying between them. The CDR3 has 13 residues.

The chain links TRBV24-1 to TRBJ1-2; D uncertain. Trimming stripped 4 bases from V and 7 bases from J, with 24 bases between. The CDR3 runs to 17 residues. Germline CDR1 is KGHDR and CDR2 is SFDVKD. CDR3 nucleotides: TGTGCCACCAGTGACGCCTCCCCTACAGCGTCCGGGGTTGGCTACACCTTC. Its translation: CATSDASPTASGVGYTF.

V usage is TRBV18 and J usage is TRBJ2-3, with TRBD2 identical over 8 bases. The junction had 3 bases not matched to a gene; V was cut back by 1 base and J by 6 bases. Germline V gene sequence: CDR1 KGHSH, CDR2 LQKENI. The CDR3 has 14 residues. The CDR3 protein is CASSPLAGTDTQYF. The CDR3 bases are TGTGCCAGCTCACCACTAGCGGGAACCGATACGCAGTATTTT.

The chain recombines TRBV10-3 with TRBJ2-1; the match to TRBD2 covers 7 bases. This CDR3 has 16 residues. Trimming removed 2 bases from V and 3 bases from J; junction bases left unmatched: 7. Germline CDR1 is ENHRY and CDR2 is SYGVKD. For the CDR3, the DNA is TGTGCCATCAGTGAGCAGGAGCGGGAAGACTACAATGAGCAGTTCTTC. Protein product: CAISEQEREDYNEQFF.

The V call is TRBV27, the J call TRBJ2-2, with unresolved D. The germline V gene has CDR1 MNHEY and CDR2 SMNVEV (reference sequence). Trimming shortened V by 3 bases and J by 0 bases, and 11 bases separated the two germline ends. This CDR3 is built from 16 residues. The CDR3 here is CASSLGQLTNTGELFF. The DNA of the CDR3 is TGTGCCAGCAGTTTGGGTCAGTTGACGAACACCGGGGAGCTGTTTTTT.

The rearrangement joins TRBV7-2 to TRBJ2-4, with D maybe TRBD1 (6 bases). Germline V gene sequence: CDR1 SGHTA, CDR2 FQGNSA. The V and J ends lost 3 bases and 6 bases respectively, with 6 bases between them. The CDR3 sequence is 12 residues long. The CDR3 protein is CASSLDRNIQYF. CDR3 sequence (DNA): TGTGCCAGCAGCTTGGACAGAAACATTCAGTACTTC.

The chain recombines TRBV6-2 or TRBV6-3 with TRBJ1-5, with TRBD1 matching 8 bases. This CDR3 is built from 17 residues. Germline V gives CDR1 MNHEY, CDR2 SVGEGT. V was pared by 2 bases and J by 2 bases, with 8 bases of the junction left unmatched. This chain's CDR3 is CASSYPDRGGGNQPQHF. In DNA form, the CDR3 reads TGTGCCAGCAGTTACCCCGACAGGGGCGGCGGCAATCAGCCCCAGCATTTT.

This chain links TRBV3-1 (or the pseudogene TRBV3-2) with TRBJ2-1, with TRBD2 matching over 7 bases. CDR3 length equals 14 residues. Germline V lookup: CDR1 LGHDT, CDR2 YNNKEL (reference sequence). V lost 3 bases and J lost 2; bases outside the gene matches: 1. CDR3 DNA sequence: TGTGCCAGCAGCCATGGACTAGCCTACAATGAGCAGTTCTTC. As protein: CASSHGLAYNEQFF.

The rearrangement links TRBV5-4 to TRBJ2-1, with D hard to call. Germline V gene data show CDR1 as SGHNT and CDR2 as YYREEE (reference sequence). V was clipped by 0 bases and J by 5 bases, with 6 bases between them. The CDR3 runs 13 residues. The DNA for the CDR3 is TGTGCCAGCAGCTTGGCCTCAAACAATGAGCAGTTCTTC. It encodes CASSLASNNEQFF.

The J gene is TRBJ2-1, the V gene TRBV4-2; D remains unclear. V lost 1 base and J lost 11, with 18 bases in between. CDR1 is LGHNA, CDR2 YNFKEQ, per germline. This CDR3 is 15 amino acids long. CDR3 coding DNA: TGTGCCAGCAGCCAAGGCGTGGCTACCGAGAGGAAGCAGTTCTTC. This codes for CASSQGVATERKQFF.

The chain employs TRBV5-8 and TRBJ1-2; no clear D gene. The V and J ends lost 5 bases and 8 bases respectively, with 16 bases between them. This CDR3 spans 13 amino acids. Germline V gives CDR1 SGHTS, CDR2 YDEGEE. This chain's CDR3 is CASRNRGPWGYTF. As DNA, the CDR3 is TGTGCCAGCAGAAATCGGGGTCCTTGGGGCTACACCTTC.

V gene TRBV4-3 combines with J gene TRBJ1-2; D gene ambiguous. The V end was cut by 4 bases, the J end by 4 bases, with 13 bases between. The germline gives CDR1 LGHNA, CDR2 YSLEER. The length of the CDR3 is 14 residues. CDR3 sequence reads: CASSLAFESYGYTF. CDR3 sequence (DNA): TGCGCCAGCAGCCTCGCCTTCGAGTCCTATGGCTACACCTTC.

The chain carries TRBV18 and TRBJ1-1; D gene ambiguous. Trimming shortened V by 3 bases and J by 0 bases, and 5 bases separated the two germline ends. Germline values: CDR1 KGHSH, CDR2 LQKENI. The CDR3 extends over 13 amino acids. The CDR3 sequence is CASSPDLNTEAFF. CDR3 nucleotide sequence: TGTGCCAGCTCACCCGACCTGAACACTGAAGCTTTCTTT.

The count of this clone is one. CDR3 sequence (DNA): TGCGCCAGCAGCTTGGAGGGTGGATACTATGGCTACACCTTC. This codes for CASSLEGGYYGYTF. This chain uses TRBV5-1 with TRBJ1-2; no clear D gene. V was trimmed by 0 bases and J by 3 bases, leaving 9 bases between them. CDR3 length: 14 amino acids. Germline V gene lookup returns CDR1 SGHRS and CDR2 YFSETQ.

The V call is TRBV29-1, the J call TRBJ1-4; D might be TRBD1 (5 bases). V gave up 6 bases and J gave up 8 bases, with 19 bases separating them. The CDR3 contains 14 residues. Germline V gene data show CDR1 as SQVTM and CDR2 as ANQGSEA. The CDR3 DNA is TGCAGCGTGGGTTGGCAGGGCGGTCGAGAAAAACTGTTTTTT. Its protein is CSVGWQGGREKLFF.